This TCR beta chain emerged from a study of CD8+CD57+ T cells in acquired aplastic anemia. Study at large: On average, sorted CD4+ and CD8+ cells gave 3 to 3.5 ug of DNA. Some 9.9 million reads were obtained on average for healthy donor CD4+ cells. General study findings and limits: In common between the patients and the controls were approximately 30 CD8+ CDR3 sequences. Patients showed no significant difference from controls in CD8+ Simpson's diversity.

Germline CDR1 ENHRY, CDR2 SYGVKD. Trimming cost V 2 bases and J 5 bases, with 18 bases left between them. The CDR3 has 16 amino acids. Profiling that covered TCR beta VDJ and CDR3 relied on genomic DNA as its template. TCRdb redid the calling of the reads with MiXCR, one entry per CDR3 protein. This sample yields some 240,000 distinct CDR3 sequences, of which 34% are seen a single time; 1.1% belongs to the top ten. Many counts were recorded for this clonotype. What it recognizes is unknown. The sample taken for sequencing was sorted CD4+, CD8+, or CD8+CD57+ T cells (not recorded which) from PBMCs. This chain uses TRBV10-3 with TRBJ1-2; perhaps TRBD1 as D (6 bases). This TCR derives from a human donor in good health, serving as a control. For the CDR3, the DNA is TGTGCCATCAGTGAGGGAGGGACGGGGACATTATATGGCTACACCTTC. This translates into CAISEGGTGTLYGYTF.